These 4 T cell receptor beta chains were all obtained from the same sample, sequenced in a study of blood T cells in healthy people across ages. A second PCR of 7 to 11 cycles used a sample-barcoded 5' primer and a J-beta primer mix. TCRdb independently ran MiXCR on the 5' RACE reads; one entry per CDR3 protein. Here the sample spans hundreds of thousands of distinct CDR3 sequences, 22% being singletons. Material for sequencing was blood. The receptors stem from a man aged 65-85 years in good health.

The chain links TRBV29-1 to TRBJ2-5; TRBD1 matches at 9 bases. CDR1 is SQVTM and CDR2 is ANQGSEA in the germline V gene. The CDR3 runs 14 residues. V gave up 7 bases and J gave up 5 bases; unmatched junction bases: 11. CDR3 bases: TGCAGCGCCCGGGACAGGGAGCTATGGGAGACCCAGTACTTC. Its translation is CSARDRELWETQYF.

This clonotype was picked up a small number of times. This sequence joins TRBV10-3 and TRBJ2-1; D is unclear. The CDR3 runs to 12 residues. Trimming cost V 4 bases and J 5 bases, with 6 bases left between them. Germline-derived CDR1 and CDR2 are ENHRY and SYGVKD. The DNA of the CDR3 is TGTGCCATCAGTGCGCCTAACAATGAGCAGTTCTTC. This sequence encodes CAISAPNNEQFF.

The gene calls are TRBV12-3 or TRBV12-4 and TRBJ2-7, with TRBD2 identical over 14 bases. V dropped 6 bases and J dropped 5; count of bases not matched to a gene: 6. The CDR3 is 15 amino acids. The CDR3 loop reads CASSRTSGGFNEQYF. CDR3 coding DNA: TGTGCCAGCAGCCGGACTAGCGGGGGGTTTAACGAGCAGTACTTC.

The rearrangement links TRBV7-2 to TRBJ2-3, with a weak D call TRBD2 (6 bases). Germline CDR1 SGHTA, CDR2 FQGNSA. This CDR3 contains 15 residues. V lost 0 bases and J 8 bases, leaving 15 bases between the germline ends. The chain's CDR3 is CASSLASGASGTQYF. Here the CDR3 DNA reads TGTGCCAGCAGCTTAGCTTCGGGAGCATCGGGTACGCAGTATTTT.